Each of the 24 T cell receptor beta chains below was sequenced from the same sample in a study of post-analysis software for immune sequencing data. Unique-molecular-identifier-tagged TCR beta cDNA libraries were used. TCRdb independently ran MiXCR on the PCR reads; one entry per CDR3 protein. This sample has around 250,000 distinct CDR3 sequences, with 36% found just once. The study, taken as a whole, reports: Among roughly five TRBV segments more frequent in patients than controls were TRBV5-6, TRBV5-1 and TRBV20-1.

These receptors have no identified antigens. The specimen sequenced was blood. The receptor set was obtained from a girl aged 5-17 years with multiple sclerosis.

This chain joins TRBV20-1 and TRBJ2-1, with TRBD2 matching over 10 bases. Germline V CDR1 and CDR2: DFQATT, SNEGSKA (reference sequence). The V gene end was trimmed by 1 base and the J gene end by 2 bases; junction bases not matched to a gene: 5. This CDR3 region has 16 residues. CDR3 in amino acids: CSARVRSGRAYNEQFF. CDR3 DNA sequence: TGCAGTGCTAGAGTCCGAAGCGGGAGGGCCTACAATGAGCAGTTCTTC.

This clonotype came up many times. This chain uses TRBV29-1 with TRBJ2-4, with D perhaps TRBD2 (6 bases). The CDR3 has 12 residues. Germline-derived CDR1 and CDR2 are SQVTM and ANQGSEA. The V gene lost 7 bases and the J gene lost 6 bases, with 13 bases spanning the gap. For the CDR3, the DNA is TGCAGCGGGCAGGAGGGGAGAAACATTCAGTACTTC. Translated: CSGQEGRNIQYF.

The V gene is TRBV29-1, the J gene TRBJ1-2; possible D gene TRBD1, 5 bases. V gave up 4 bases and J gave up 5 bases, with 8 bases separating them. Germline V gene sequence: CDR1 SQVTM, CDR2 ANQGSEA. This CDR3 is 11 amino acids long. Written as DNA, the CDR3 is TGCAGCGTTGGGGCAGGGTATGGCTACACCTTC. It codes for CSVGAGYGYTF.

Many counts were recorded for this clonotype. The chain uses TRBV20-1 and TRBJ2-1, with 9 bases aligning to TRBD1. V lost 3 bases, J lost 6 bases, and 3 bases stayed unmatched. The CDR3 is made up of 13 amino acids. CDR1 DFQATT and CDR2 SNEGSKA come from the germline V gene (reference sequence). The CDR3 protein is CSARGTGPNEQFF. The DNA for the CDR3 is TGCAGTGCTAGGGGGACAGGGCCCAATGAGCAGTTCTTC.

This clonotype was counted at least ten times. The chain links TRBV15 to TRBJ1-2; D might be TRBD1 (5 bases). Between the trimmed V and J ends, which lost 0 bases and 4 bases, there was a span of 12 bases. Germline CDR1 and CDR2: LNHNV and YYDKDF (reference sequence). The CDR3 consists of 15 residues. CDR3 region: CATSRDSKQGYGYTF. The DNA for the CDR3 is TGTGCCACCAGCAGAGACTCCAAGCAGGGCTATGGCTACACCTTC.

V usage is TRBV5-1 and J usage is TRBJ2-7; D is possibly TRBD1 (5 bases). V was trimmed by 1 base and J by 3 bases, leaving 14 bases between them. The CDR3 runs to 15 residues. Germline loops: CDR1 SGHRS, CDR2 YFSETQ. Written as DNA, the CDR3 is TGCGCCAGCAGCTTGACTTCCAGGGCTCACTACGAGCAGTACTTC. It yields the protein CASSLTSRAHYEQYF.

The chain employs TRBV2 and TRBJ1-2; D is unclear. V lost 10 bases and J 7 bases, leaving 16 bases between the germline ends. This CDR3 comprises 12 residues. CDR1 SNHLY and CDR2 FYNNEI come from the germline V gene. CDR3 in DNA: TGTGCCACCCCCGGGGAAGGTGGTGGCTACACCTTC. Protein: CATPGEGGGYTF. Complete variable domain (other parts from reference TRBV2 and TRBJ1-2): EPEVTQTPSHQVTQMGQEVILRCVPISNHLYFYWYRQILGQKVEFLVSFYNNEISEKSEIFDDQFSVERPDGSNFTLKIRSTKLEDSAMYFCATPGEGGGYTFGSGTRLTVV.

In this sample, this clonotype turned up a few times. The CDR3 bases are TGCGCCAGCAGCTTGGCACAGACAAGGGGCCCCTACGAGCAGTACTTC. Its protein product is CASSLAQTRGPYEQYF. The chain combines TRBV5-1 with TRBJ2-7; a weak D match, TRBD1 (5 bases). The CDR3 runs to 16 residues. V was shortened by 0 bases and J by 2 bases, with 15 bases between the two germline ends. CDR1 SGHRS and CDR2 YFSETQ come from the germline V gene. The variable domain in full, with the rest retrieved from reference TRBV5-1 and TRBJ2-7, is KAGVTQTPRYLIKTRGQQVTLSCSPISGHRSVSWYQQTPGQGLQFLFEYFSETQRNKGNFPGRFSGRQFSNSRSEMNVSTLELGDSALYLCASSLAQTRGPYEQYFGPGTRLTVT.

On this clonotype: A much bigger clone sits one base away, suggesting this may be a read error. V usage is TRBV28 and J usage is TRBJ1-1, with 7 bases identical to TRBD1. CDR3 length: 14 amino acids. Germline lookup yields CDR1 MDHEN and CDR2 SYDVKM. CDR3 region: CASSLAGGNAEAFF. CDR3 nucleotide sequence: TGTGCCAGCAGTTTAGCAGGGGGGAACGCTGAAGCTTTCTTT.

This chain links TRBV6-1 with TRBJ1-1, with D unresolved. CDR3 size: 15 residues. Trimming removed 3 bases at V and 3 bases at J, with 14 bases between. Germline V lookup: CDR1 MNHNS, CDR2 SASEGT. DNA of the CDR3: TGTGCCAGCAGTGAGCTAGGGTCAATGGACACTGAAGCTTTCTTT. Translation: CASSELGSMDTEAFF.

This clonotype was seen a handful of times. The CDR3 loop is CASSSVRYGNTEAFF. CDR3 nucleotides: TGTGCCAGCAGCTCAGTCCGGTATGGGAACACTGAAGCTTTCTTT. The rearrangement links TRBV11-2 to TRBJ1-1, with D unclear. The CDR3 has 15 amino acids. CDR1 is SGHAT and CDR2 is FQNNGV in the germline V gene. The V end lost 4 bases, the J end lost 1 base, and 13 bases lay between the germline ends. The full variable domain, in which reference TRBV11-2 and TRBJ1-1 provide the parts outside the CDR3, is EAGVAQSPRYKIIEKRQSVAFWCNPISGHATLYWYQQILGQGPKLLIQFQNNGVVDDSQLPKDRFSAERLKGVDSTLKIQPAKLEDSAVYLCASSSVRYGNTEAFFGQGTRLTVV.

With respect to this clonotype: The junction shows a germline mismatch at one end, possibly a read error. The J gene is TRBJ2-5, the V gene TRBV9; 7 positions agree with TRBD2. The CDR3 is made up of 15 amino acids. Germline lookup yields CDR1 SGDLS and CDR2 YYNGEE. This chain's CDR3 is CASSLGTTSQETRYF. The CDR3 DNA reads as TGTGCCAGCAGCCTCGGGACTACGTCGCAAGAGACCCGGTACTTC.

This clonotype was found a few times. This sequence joins TRBV5-1 and TRBJ1-3; no clear D gene. The germline CDR1 and CDR2 sequences are SGHRS and YFSETQ. Trimming cost V 4 bases and J 0 bases, with 2 bases left between them. The CDR3 spans 12 residues. For the CDR3, the DNA is TGCGCCAGCAGCAACTCTGGAAACACCATATATTTT. Amino acid sequence: CASSNSGNTIYF.

This clonotype was seen more than once but under ten times. The CDR3 region is CASSLTTGSVEAFF. CDR3 nucleotide sequence: TGCGCCAGCAGTCTTACGACAGGGAGCGTCGAAGCTTTCTTT. The chain is built from TRBV5-1 and TRBJ1-1, with TRBD1 matching over 7 bases. Trimming removed 5 bases from V and 8 bases from J; junction bases left unmatched: 12. There are 14 residues in the CDR3. CDR1 and CDR2 from the germline V gene are SGHRS and YFSETQ.

This clonotype occurred many times. The gene calls are TRBV10-3 and TRBJ1-2, with unresolved D. The CDR3 is 15 residues long. In germline, CDR1 is ENHRY, CDR2 SYGVKD. V was trimmed by 4 bases and J by 7 bases, leaving 19 bases between them. The CDR3 loop is CAISALQTASGGYTF. The DNA of the CDR3 is TGTGCCATCAGTGCCCTTCAGACCGCCAGTGGTGGCTACACCTTC.

As for this clonotype: It may be a read error: a sequence one base away is much more abundant. The chain employs TRBV3-1 and TRBJ2-5; the D gene is possibly TRBD2 (6 bases). The J call may be faulty, since TRBJ2-1 better matches the DNA end. Germline loops: CDR1 LGHDT, CDR2 YNNKEL (reference sequence). The length of the CDR3 is 15 residues. CDR3 region: CASTSTWGDQETQFF. In nucleotides, the CDR3 is TGTGCCAGCACCTCTACTTGGGGGGACCAAGAGACCCAGTTCTTC.

This clonotype was counted many times. This chain connects TRBV7-8 to TRBJ1-1; no reliable D call. This CDR3 spans 12 amino acids. CDR1 is SGHVS and CDR2 is FQNEAQ in the germline V gene. V was shortened by 2 bases and J by 8 bases, with 9 bases between the two germline ends. CDR3 DNA: TGTGCCAGCAGCTTACCGACAACCGAAGCTTTCTTT. Amino acid sequence: CASSLPTTEAFF.

As concerns this clonotype: With a much larger clone just one base away, this may be a read error. The V call is TRBV28, the J call TRBJ1-5; weak D call: TRBD1 (6 bases). CDR3 length: 15 amino acids. Germline V gives CDR1 MDHEN, CDR2 SYDVKM. In DNA, the CDR3 is TGTGTCAGCAGCTCCGGCGGGGACAACAATCAGCCCCAGCATTTT. Translated, it gives CVSSSGGDNNQPQHF.

This clonotype was observed at least ten times. This chain connects TRBV29-1 to TRBJ2-3; no firm D call. V lost 4 bases and J lost 3, with 8 bases in between. The CDR3 extends over 12 amino acids. Germline V gene data show CDR1 as SQVTM and CDR2 as ANQGSEA. CDR3 in amino acids: CSVASDTDTQYF. The CDR3 region has the DNA TGCAGCGTTGCCTCCGATACAGATACGCAGTATTTT.

The rearrangement links TRBV5-6 to TRBJ2-5; D gene uncertain. Trimming left V 2 bases short and J 5 bases short, with 7 bases between. This CDR3 has 12 residues. Germline assignment: CDR1 SGHDT and CDR2 YYEEEE. Written as DNA, the CDR3 is TGTGCCAGCAGCTTTGATTTTGAGACCCAGTACTTC. Encoded protein: CASSFDFETQYF.

CDR3 sequence (DNA): TGTGCCAGCAGCCAGGCGGGATTCTACGAGCAGTACTTC. Protein product: CASSQAGFYEQYF. The V call is TRBV3-1, the J call TRBJ2-7, with TRBD2 as a possible D gene (6 bases). The CDR3 length is 13 residues. The germline V and J ends were trimmed by 3 bases and 3 bases, with 9 bases remaining between them. Germline-derived CDR1 and CDR2 are LGHDT and YNNKEL (reference sequence).

The rearrangement uses TRBV29-1 and TRBJ2-2; no clear D. Trimming shortened V by 3 bases and J by 1 base, and 6 bases separated the two germline ends. Germline V gene sequence: CDR1 SQVTM, CDR2 ANQGSEA. The CDR3 is made up of 13 amino acids. This CDR3 reads CSVDQENTGELFF. Here the CDR3 DNA reads TGCAGCGTTGACCAGGAGAACACCGGGGAGCTGTTTTTT.

Comments on this clonotype: At one end the junction does not follow the germline gene, possibly because of a read error. The chain is built from TRBV12-5 and TRBJ2-7; 7 nucleotides agree with TRBD2. Germline CDR1 reads LGHNT; CDR2 reads FRNRAP. CDR3 length: 13 amino acids. The CDR3: CFGAGVEGYEQYF. In nucleotides, the CDR3 is TGCTTCGGCGCGGGAGTAGAGGGCTACGAGCAGTACTTC.

This clonotype came up many times. The chain is built from TRBV5-1 and TRBJ2-1; D perhaps matches TRBD1 (6 bases). V lost 0 bases to trimming and J lost 4 bases, with 17 bases between them. Germline V gives CDR1 SGHRS, CDR2 YFSETQ. The CDR3 loop spans 17 amino acids. CDR3 amino acids: CASSLGGRLPDYNEQFF. The CDR3 region has the DNA TGCGCCAGCAGCTTGGGGGGGCGCCTTCCTGATTACAATGAGCAGTTCTTC.